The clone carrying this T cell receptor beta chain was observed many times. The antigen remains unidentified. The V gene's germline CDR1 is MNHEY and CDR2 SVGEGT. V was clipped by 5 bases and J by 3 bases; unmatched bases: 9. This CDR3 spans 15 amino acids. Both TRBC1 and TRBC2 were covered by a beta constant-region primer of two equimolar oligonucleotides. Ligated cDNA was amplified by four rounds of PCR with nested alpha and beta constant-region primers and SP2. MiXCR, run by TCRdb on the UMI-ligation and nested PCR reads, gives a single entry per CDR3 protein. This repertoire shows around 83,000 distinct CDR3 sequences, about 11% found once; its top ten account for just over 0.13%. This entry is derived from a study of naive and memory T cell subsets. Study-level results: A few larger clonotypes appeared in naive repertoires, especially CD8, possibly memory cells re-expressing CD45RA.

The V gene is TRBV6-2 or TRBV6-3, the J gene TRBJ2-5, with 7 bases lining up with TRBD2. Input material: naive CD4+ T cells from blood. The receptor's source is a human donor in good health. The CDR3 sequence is CASSAAGAGEETQYF. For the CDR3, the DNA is TGTGCCAGCAGTGCCGCTGGCGCGGGAGAAGAGACCCAGTACTTC.